The TCR beta chain under discussion was sequenced for a study of blood T cell repertoires in COVID-19. Study-wide context: There were acute and convalescent COVID-19 samples, and they came from the United States, Italy and Spain.

Per the original methods: Amplifying reference gene primers gave estimates of nucleated cell counts. Data came from immunoSEQ multiplex PCR; TCRdb stores just in-frame clones and leaves some out. That table gives V, J and clone size, and the DNA gave D and trimming. Of 200,000 to 250,000 clones in the sample, 70% to 90% were seen once. In germline, CDR1 is SEHNR, CDR2 FQNEAQ (reference sequence). V was clipped by 5 bases and J by 7 bases, with 14 bases between them. This CDR3 contains 14 residues. Study members were between roughly 18 and 100 years old and lived in fewer than 30 US regions. Cohort 3 donors were reported recovered after two negative PCRs, clearance, or symptom resolution.

The chain joins TRBV7-9 to TRBJ1-4, with TRBD1 as a possible D gene (6 bases). Material: PBMCs or T cells enriched from blood (not recorded which). The clonotype originates from a man aged 25-40 years who had recovered from COVID-19. CDR3 bases: TGTGCCAGCAGCCAACAGGGAACGAGTGAAAAACTGTTTTTT. It yields the protein CASSQQGTSEKLFF.